This TCR beta chain appears in the sequencing data of a study of technical replicates of blood from a handful of donors. The CDR3 has 15 amino acids. Trimming cost V 2 bases and J 9 bases; bases outside gene matches: 6. Germline CDR1 and CDR2: MGHRA and YSYEKL. TCRdb's table, derived via immunoSEQ multiplex PCR, lists solely in-frame clones and lacks some. The table records some 66,000 clones, more than 95% of them present only once. The sequence derives from a human donor in good health. The chain combines TRBV4-1 with TRBJ2-1; 11 nucleotides align to TRBD2. Sequenced material: T cells isolated from PBMCs. CDR3 sequence reads: CASSQLAGGLGEQFF. The CDR3 coding sequence is TGCGCCAGCAGCCAACTAGCGGGAGGTCTTGGTGAGCAGTTCTTC.